This is a list of T cell receptor beta chains from one sample in a study of shared clonotypes between healthy human individuals. Sequencing was performed with immunoSEQ multiplex PCR; in TCRdb, only in-frame clones are kept and a portion is missing. Of 950,000 to 1,200,000 clones listed, 70% to 85% were seen once; the top ten hold 0.89%. Specimen: memory CD4+ T cells from PBMCs. The receptors were sampled from a man younger than 35 in good health. Some clones in this sample may be carry-over from other donors' samples. Each CDR3 is given with its conserved first and last residue. The D gene is left open where the match is weak. Size is omitted from some rows. Given values are once, few, many or a class for expanded clones.

clone_size: NA
d_call: TRBD1
j_call: TRBJ2-4
v_call: TRBV19
cdr3_aa: CASSDRDRGGGKNIQYF
cdr3_nt: TGTGCCAGTAGTGACAGGGACAGGGGAGGAGGCAAAAACATTCAGTACTTC

clone_size: NA
d_call: NA
j_call: TRBJ1-1
v_call: TRBV7-9
cdr3_aa: CASSSPHVNTEAFF
cdr3_nt: TGTGCCAGCAGCTCTCCCCACGTGAACACTGAAGCTTTCTTT

clone_size: once
d_call: NA
j_call: TRBJ2-5
v_call: TRBV27
cdr3_aa: CASSFRAQETQYF
cdr3_nt: TGTGCCAGCAGTTTCAGAGCGCAAGAGACCCAGTACTTC

clone_size: NA
d_call: TRBD1
j_call: TRBJ1-1
v_call: TRBV14
cdr3_aa: CASSQDYPGQGNTEAFF
cdr3_nt: TGTGCCAGCAGCCAAGATTATCCGGGACAGGGGAACACTGAAGCTTTCTTT

clone_size: NA
d_call: NA
j_call: TRBJ2-3
v_call: TRBV9
cdr3_aa: CASSAIGADTQYF
cdr3_nt: TGTGCCAGCAGCGCCATCGGGGCAGATACGCAGTATTTT

clone_size: NA
d_call: NA
j_call: TRBJ2-4
v_call: TRBV28
cdr3_aa: CASCPRLVKNIQYF
cdr3_nt: TGTGCCAGCTGTCCGCGACTTGTCAAAAACATTCAGTACTTC

clone_size: NA
d_call: NA
j_call: TRBJ2-7
v_call: TRBV9
cdr3_aa: CASSVLLREHPIDSSYEQYF
cdr3_nt: TGTGCCAGCAGCGTCCTCCTACGGGAGCACCCCATTGACAGCTCCTACGAGCAGTACTTC

clone_size: NA
d_call: NA
j_call: TRBJ1-2
v_call: TRBV11-3
cdr3_aa: CASSFGTRGSIYGYTF
cdr3_nt: TGTGCCAGCAGCTTTGGGACGCGGGGGTCAATCTATGGCTACACCTTC

clone_size: NA
d_call: TRBD2
j_call: TRBJ2-3
v_call: TRBV19
cdr3_aa: CASSGLAVDTQYF
cdr3_nt: TGTGCCAGTAGTGGACTAGCGGTTGATACGCAGTATTTT

clone_size: NA
d_call: TRBD1
j_call: TRBJ2-1
v_call: TRBV6-5
cdr3_aa: CASRPRQGSFEQFF
cdr3_nt: TGTGCCAGCAGGCCGCGACAGGGTTCGTTTGAGCAGTTCTTC

clone_size: NA
d_call: NA
j_call: TRBJ2-3
v_call: TRBV5-4
cdr3_aa: CASSPNELVSTDTQYF
cdr3_nt: TGTGCCAGCAGCCCCAACGAGCTCGTGAGCACAGATACGCAGTATTTT

clone_size: NA
d_call: TRBD1
j_call: TRBJ2-5
v_call: TRBV5-1
cdr3_aa: CASSGGQGYQETQYF
cdr3_nt: TGCGCCAGCAGCGGCGGACAGGGGTACCAAGAGACCCAGTACTTC

clone_size: NA
d_call: NA
j_call: TRBJ2-2
v_call: TRBV4-2
cdr3_aa: CASSQGGARGTGELFF
cdr3_nt: TGTGCCAGCAGCCAAGGGGGGGCTCGGGGCACCGGGGAGCTGTTTTTT

clone_size: few
d_call: TRBD1
j_call: TRBJ2-7
v_call: TRBV6-1
cdr3_aa: CASTRQGNEQYF
cdr3_nt: TGTGCCAGCACCCGACAGGGGAACGAGCAGTACTTC

clone_size: NA
d_call: NA
j_call: TRBJ2-1
v_call: TRBV7-3
cdr3_aa: CASSRDGYEQFF
cdr3_nt: TGTGCCAGCAGCCGGGACGGCTATGAGCAGTTCTTC

clone_size: NA
d_call: TRBD2
j_call: TRBJ2-3
v_call: TRBV5-1
cdr3_aa: CASSLLAETDTQYF
cdr3_nt: TGCGCCAGCAGCTTACTAGCGGAAACAGATACGCAGTATTTT

clone_size: NA
d_call: NA
j_call: TRBJ1-1
v_call: TRBV7-9
cdr3_aa: CASSLANRAGAFF
cdr3_nt: TGTGCCAGCAGCTTAGCCAATCGGGCCGGGGCTTTCTTT

clone_size: NA
d_call: NA
j_call: TRBJ1-1
v_call: TRBV27
cdr3_aa: CASSLWAGDTEAFF
cdr3_nt: TGTGCCAGCAGTTTGTGGGCAGGCGACACTGAAGCTTTCTTT

clone_size: NA
d_call: NA
j_call: TRBJ1-5
v_call: TRBV28
cdr3_aa: CASSHDGYQPQHF
cdr3_nt: TGTGCCAGCAGCCACGACGGTTATCAGCCCCAGCATTTT

clone_size: NA
d_call: NA
j_call: TRBJ1-2
v_call: TRBV6-5
cdr3_aa: CASSSGGVDYGYTF
cdr3_nt: TGTGCCAGCAGCTCAGGAGGGGTAGACTATGGCTACACCTTC

clone_size: NA
d_call: TRBD2
j_call: TRBJ2-7
v_call: TRBV19
cdr3_aa: CASSISSSGVYEQYF
cdr3_nt: TGTGCCAGTAGTATTTCTTCTAGCGGGGTCTACGAGCAGTACTTC

clone_size: NA
d_call: TRBD2
j_call: TRBJ2-3
v_call: TRBV29-1
cdr3_aa: CSGTGTSGSTDTQYF
cdr3_nt: TGCAGCGGAACCGGGACTAGCGGGAGCACAGATACGCAGTATTTT

clone_size: NA
d_call: TRBD2
j_call: TRBJ2-3
v_call: TRBV19
cdr3_aa: CASRSSGNTDTQYF
cdr3_nt: TGTGCCAGTAGGAGTAGCGGGAACACAGATACGCAGTATTTT

clone_size: NA
d_call: NA
j_call: TRBJ2-1
v_call: TRBV2
cdr3_aa: CASRPGRGSNEQFF
cdr3_nt: TGTGCCAGCAGGCCAGGGAGGGGGTCCAATGAGCAGTTCTTC

clone_size: NA
d_call: NA
j_call: TRBJ2-7
v_call: TRBV2
cdr3_aa: CASSFQGSYEQYF
cdr3_nt: TGTGCCAGCAGTTTTCAGGGTTCCTACGAGCAGTACTTC

clone_size: NA
d_call: TRBD2
j_call: TRBJ2-1
v_call: TRBV5-1
cdr3_aa: CASRLAGSSYNEQFF
cdr3_nt: TGCGCCAGCAGACTAGCGGGGAGCTCCTACAATGAGCAGTTCTTC

clone_size: once
d_call: TRBD1
j_call: TRBJ1-2
v_call: TRBV10-1
cdr3_aa: CASSKPPGQRNYGYTF
cdr3_nt: TGCGCCAGCAGTAAACCCCCGGGACAGCGAAACTATGGCTACACCTTC

clone_size: NA
d_call: TRBD2
j_call: TRBJ2-1
v_call: TRBV5-8
cdr3_aa: CASSPRGSGRYNEQFF
cdr3_nt: TGTGCCAGCAGCCCCCGCGGGAGCGGGAGATACAATGAGCAGTTCTTC

clone_size: NA
d_call: TRBD1
j_call: TRBJ1-5
v_call: TRBV2
cdr3_aa: CASRGTASNQPQHF
cdr3_nt: TGTGCCAGCAGGGGGACAGCAAGCAATCAGCCCCAGCATTTT

clone_size: once
d_call: NA
j_call: TRBJ1-2
v_call: TRBV6-1
cdr3_aa: CASRVGRDYAGGYTF
cdr3_nt: TGTGCCAGCAGAGTAGGTCGAGACTATGCGGGTGGCTACACCTTC

clone_size: few
d_call: NA
j_call: TRBJ2-2
v_call: TRBV4-1
cdr3_aa: CASSDTVPAATGELFF
cdr3_nt: TGCGCCAGCAGCGACACCGTTCCGGCGGCCACCGGGGAGCTGTTTTTT

clone_size: once
d_call: NA
j_call: TRBJ1-1
v_call: TRBV19
cdr3_aa: CPQGQNTEAFF
cdr3_nt: TGTCCGCAAGGACAGAACACTGAAGCTTTCTTT

clone_size: NA
d_call: NA
j_call: TRBJ1-1
v_call: TRBV23-1
cdr3_aa: CASSQSTGACGTEAFF
cdr3_nt: TGCGCCAGCAGTCAATCAACTGGCGCCTGCGGGACTGAAGCTTTCTTT

clone_size: NA
d_call: NA
j_call: TRBJ2-3
v_call: TRBV19
cdr3_aa: CASTERSTQYF
cdr3_nt: TGTGCCAGTACAGAGCGGTCTACGCAGTATTTT

clone_size: NA
d_call: NA
j_call: TRBJ2-1
v_call: TRBV28
cdr3_aa: CASSLCRACEQFF
cdr3_nt: TGTGCCAGCAGTTTATGTCGGGCGTGCGAGCAGTTCTTC

clone_size: few
d_call: NA
j_call: TRBJ2-1
v_call: TRBV27
cdr3_aa: CASPQPEVGGYNEQFF
cdr3_nt: TGTGCCAGCCCTCAACCCGAGGTGGGGGGTTACAATGAGCAGTTCTTC

clone_size: NA
d_call: NA
j_call: TRBJ2-5
v_call: TRBV2
cdr3_aa: CASSEDSQETQYF
cdr3_nt: TGTGCCAGCAGTGAGGACAGCCAAGAGACCCAGTACTTC

clone_size: once
d_call: NA
j_call: TRBJ1-1
v_call: TRBV5-1
cdr3_aa: CASSPSKTGGMNTEAFF
cdr3_nt: TGCGCCAGCAGCCCCTCCAAGACAGGCGGTATGAACACTGAAGCTTTCTTT

clone_size: once
d_call: NA
j_call: TRBJ1-4
v_call: TRBV5-1
cdr3_aa: CASSPSGQLNEKLFF
cdr3_nt: TGCGCCAGCAGCCCATCCGGACAGCTTAATGAAAAACTGTTTTTT

clone_size: NA
d_call: NA
j_call: TRBJ2-7
v_call: TRBV5-1
cdr3_aa: CASSLALPSEQYF
cdr3_nt: TGCGCCAGCAGCTTGGCACTGCCCTCCGAGCAGTACTTC

clone_size: NA
d_call: NA
j_call: TRBJ1-5
v_call: TRBV30
cdr3_aa: CAWSVGAGVNQPQHF
cdr3_nt: TGTGCCTGGAGTGTAGGAGCCGGGGTCAATCAGCCCCAGCATTTT

clone_size: NA
d_call: NA
j_call: TRBJ2-1
v_call: TRBV20-1
cdr3_aa: CSASRGAEQFF
cdr3_nt: TGCAGTGCCTCAAGGGGGGCTGAGCAGTTCTTC

clone_size: NA
d_call: TRBD2
j_call: TRBJ2-1
v_call: TRBV29-1
cdr3_aa: CSIHRGSRSYNEQFF
cdr3_nt: TGCAGCATTCACCGCGGGAGCCGCTCCTACAATGAGCAGTTCTTC

clone_size: NA
d_call: NA
j_call: TRBJ1-2
v_call: TRBV4-2
cdr3_aa: CASTPEAVGNYGYTF
cdr3_nt: TGTGCCAGCACCCCCGAGGCTGTAGGTAACTATGGCTACACCTTC

clone_size: NA
d_call: NA
j_call: TRBJ2-1
v_call: TRBV20-1
cdr3_aa: CSAVSEAGQFF
cdr3_nt: TGCAGTGCTGTGTCAGAGGCTGGGCAGTTCTTC

clone_size: NA
d_call: TRBD2
j_call: TRBJ2-1
v_call: TRBV18
cdr3_aa: CASSPEFLAGVGNEQFF
cdr3_nt: TGTGCCAGCTCACCAGAGTTCCTAGCGGGAGTAGGTAATGAGCAGTTCTTC

clone_size: NA
d_call: NA
j_call: TRBJ2-5
v_call: TRBV30
cdr3_aa: CAWSVPRGARETQYF
cdr3_nt: TGTGCCTGGAGTGTACCCAGGGGCGCCAGGGAGACCCAGTACTTC

clone_size: NA
d_call: NA
j_call: TRBJ2-3
v_call: TRBV4-2
cdr3_aa: CASSQGLGGSTDTQYF
cdr3_nt: TGTGCCAGCAGCCAAGGCCTGGGCGGGAGCACAGATACGCAGTATTTT

clone_size: NA
d_call: TRBD1
j_call: TRBJ2-7
v_call: TRBV11-3
cdr3_aa: CASSSGRTGYDEQYF
cdr3_nt: TGTGCCAGCAGCTCGGGCCGGACAGGGTACGACGAGCAGTACTTC

clone_size: NA
d_call: TRBD1
j_call: TRBJ2-7
v_call: TRBV14
cdr3_aa: CASSQELGDSQYF
cdr3_nt: TGTGCCAGCAGCCAAGAATTAGGGGACAGCCAGTACTTC

clone_size: NA
d_call: TRBD1
j_call: TRBJ2-2
v_call: TRBV5-8
cdr3_aa: CARKQGQGILSMTGELFF
cdr3_nt: TGTGCCAGAAAGCAGGGACAGGGAATTCTATCGATGACCGGGGAGCTGTTTTTT

clone_size: few
d_call: TRBD1
j_call: TRBJ1-1
v_call: TRBV29-1
cdr3_aa: CSVEPTGAGTEAFF
cdr3_nt: TGCAGCGTTGAACCCACAGGGGCTGGGACTGAAGCTTTCTTT

clone_size: NA
d_call: TRBD1
j_call: TRBJ2-6
v_call: TRBV28
cdr3_aa: CASSFIRDRGSGANVLTF
cdr3_nt: TGTGCCAGCAGTTTCATCCGGGACAGGGGGTCTGGGGCCAACGTCCTGACTTTC

clone_size: NA
d_call: TRBD2
j_call: TRBJ2-1
v_call: TRBV7-9
cdr3_aa: CASSGTVAGVNEQFF
cdr3_nt: TGTGCCAGCAGCGGCACCGTAGCGGGAGTTAATGAGCAGTTCTTC

clone_size: NA
d_call: NA
j_call: TRBJ1-2
v_call: TRBV6-5
cdr3_aa: CASSYSTWGNYGYTF
cdr3_nt: TGTGCCAGCAGTTACTCGACTTGGGGGAACTATGGCTACACCTTC